This TCR beta chain appears in the sequencing data of a study of blood T cell repertoires in COVID-19. The wider study: Samples taken during acute and convalescent COVID-19 were collected in the United States, Italy and Spain. Nucleic acid was either cDNA or gDNA, and it came from T cells, B-cell-depleted T cells, or PBMCs.

This CDR3 is built from 15 residues. Germline V gene sequence: CDR1 MNHNS, CDR2 SASEGT. Trimming cost V 5 bases and J 7 bases; bases outside gene matches: 9. Authors' methods: Nucleated cell counts were estimated from reference gene primer amplification. Clones were read by immunoSEQ multiplex PCR, and TCRdb kept only the in-frame ones, dropping some. V and J calls and clone size are given by that table; D and trimming were obtained from the DNA. The repertoire includes 110,000 or so clones, roughly 84% of them detected once, and approximately 8.1% sits in the top ten. The clonotype originates from a woman in her 40s with acute or convalescent COVID-19. Sequenced input: peripheral blood. The J gene is TRBJ2-1, the V gene TRBV6-1; TRBD2 matches at 9 bases. This CDR3 reads CASSPGLAVGNEQFF. The CDR3 nucleotides read TGTGCCAGCAGTCCGGGACTAGCCGTTGGTAATGAGCAGTTCTTC.